This T cell receptor (beta chain) was recovered during a study of blood T cells in healthy people across ages. Study-level results: Measured against age, TCR beta diversity per million T cells decreased in a roughly linear manner.

This clonotype appeared many times. Its antigen is not known. Each sample provided at least 6 micrograms of extracted total RNA. For the second PCR, which ran for 7 to 11 cycles, a sample-barcoded 5' primer and a J-beta primer mix were used. Each cDNA molecule was tagged by a template-switch adaptor that had 12 random nucleotides. MiXCR was run by TCRdb on the 5' RACE reads, yielding one entry per CDR3 protein. The profile shows hundreds of thousands of distinct CDR3 sequences, about 50% of them singletons. The TCR comes from a woman older than 75 in good health. The sequenced material came from blood.

DNA for the CDR3: TGTGCCAGCAGAGAAACCCCAGGGGGTGGCTACACCTTC. The encoded protein is CASRETPGGGYTF. The genes are TRBV6-6 and TRBJ1-2; 7 bases are a match to TRBD1. The CDR3 runs 13 residues. Germline V gene sequence: CDR1 MNHNY, CDR2 SVGAGI (reference sequence). V lost 6 bases, J lost 7 bases, and 8 bases stayed unmatched.